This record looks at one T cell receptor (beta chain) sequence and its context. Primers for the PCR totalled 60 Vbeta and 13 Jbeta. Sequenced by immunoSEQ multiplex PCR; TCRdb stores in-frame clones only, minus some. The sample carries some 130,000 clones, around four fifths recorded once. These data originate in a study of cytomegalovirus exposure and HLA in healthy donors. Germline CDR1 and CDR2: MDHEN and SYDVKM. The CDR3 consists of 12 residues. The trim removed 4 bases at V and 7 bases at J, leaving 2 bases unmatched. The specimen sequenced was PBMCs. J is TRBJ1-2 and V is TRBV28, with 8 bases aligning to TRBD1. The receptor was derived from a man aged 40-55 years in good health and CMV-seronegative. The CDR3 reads CASSSGGGGYTF. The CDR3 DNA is TGTGCCAGCAGTTCAGGGGGCGGTGGCTACACCTTC.